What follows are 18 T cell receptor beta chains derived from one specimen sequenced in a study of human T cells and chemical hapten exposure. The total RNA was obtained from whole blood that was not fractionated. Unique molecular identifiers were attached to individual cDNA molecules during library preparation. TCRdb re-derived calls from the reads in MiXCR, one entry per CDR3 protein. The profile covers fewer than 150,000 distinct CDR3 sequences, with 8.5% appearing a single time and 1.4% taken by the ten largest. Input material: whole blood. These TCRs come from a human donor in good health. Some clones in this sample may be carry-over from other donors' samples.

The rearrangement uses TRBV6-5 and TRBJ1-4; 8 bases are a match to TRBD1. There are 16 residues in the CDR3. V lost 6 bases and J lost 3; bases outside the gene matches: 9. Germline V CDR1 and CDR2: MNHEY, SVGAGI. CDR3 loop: CASRPGGIFANEKLFF. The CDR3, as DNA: TGTGCCAGCAGACCAGGGGGCATCTTCGCTAATGAAAAACTGTTTTTT.

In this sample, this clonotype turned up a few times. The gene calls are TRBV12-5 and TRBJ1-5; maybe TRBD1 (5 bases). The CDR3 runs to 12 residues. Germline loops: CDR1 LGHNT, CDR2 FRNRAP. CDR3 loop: CAVGDENQPQHF. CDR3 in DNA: TGTGCCGTCGGGGACGAAAATCAGCCCCAGCATTTT.

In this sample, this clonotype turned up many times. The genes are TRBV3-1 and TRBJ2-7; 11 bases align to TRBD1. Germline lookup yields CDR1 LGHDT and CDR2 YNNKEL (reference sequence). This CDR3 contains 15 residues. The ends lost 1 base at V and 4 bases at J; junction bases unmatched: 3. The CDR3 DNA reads TGTGCCAGCAGCCAAGTTGGGACAGGGGGATACGAGCAGTACTTC. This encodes CASSQVGTGGYEQYF.

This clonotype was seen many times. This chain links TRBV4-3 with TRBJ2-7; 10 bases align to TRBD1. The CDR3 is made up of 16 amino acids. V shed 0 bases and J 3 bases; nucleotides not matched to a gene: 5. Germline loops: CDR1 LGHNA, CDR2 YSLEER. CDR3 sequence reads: CASSQDMGQGFYEQYF. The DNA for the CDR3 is TGCGCCAGCAGCCAAGATATGGGACAGGGGTTCTACGAGCAGTACTTC.

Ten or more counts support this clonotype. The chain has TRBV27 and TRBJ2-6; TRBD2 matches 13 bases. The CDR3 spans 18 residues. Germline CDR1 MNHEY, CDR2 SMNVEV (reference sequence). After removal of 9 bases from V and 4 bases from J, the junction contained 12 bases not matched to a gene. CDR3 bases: TGTGCCAGTTGGGGCCCGGGACTAGCGGGGACAGGGGCCAACGTCCTGACTTTC. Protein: CASWGPGLAGTGANVLTF.

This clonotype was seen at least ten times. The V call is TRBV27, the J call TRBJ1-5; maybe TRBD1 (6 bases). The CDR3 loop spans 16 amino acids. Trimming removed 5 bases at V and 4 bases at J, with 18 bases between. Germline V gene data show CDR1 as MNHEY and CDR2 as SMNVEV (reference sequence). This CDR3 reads CASSRAVKQGNQPQHF. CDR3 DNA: TGTGCCAGCAGTCGCGCCGTCAAACAGGGAAATCAGCCCCAGCATTTT.

This CDR3 reads CASFRAGDTQYF. For the CDR3, the DNA is TGTGCCAGCTTTAGGGCTGGAGATACGCAGTATTTT. V is TRBV27 and J is TRBJ2-3; D is ambiguous. Per the germline V gene, CDR1 is MNHEY and CDR2 is SMNVEV (reference sequence). The CDR3 length is 12 residues. V gave up 8 bases and J gave up 5 bases, with 11 bases separating them.

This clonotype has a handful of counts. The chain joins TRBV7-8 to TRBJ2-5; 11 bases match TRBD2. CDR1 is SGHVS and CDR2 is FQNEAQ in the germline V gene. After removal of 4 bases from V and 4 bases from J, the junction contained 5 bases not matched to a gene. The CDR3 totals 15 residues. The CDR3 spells CASSSYGLAGETQYF. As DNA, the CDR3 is TGTGCCAGCAGCTCTTACGGACTAGCGGGAGAGACCCAGTACTTC.

The CDR3 DNA is TGTGCCAGCTCACCGGAGGGGAGGAACGCTGGGGCCAACGTCCTGACTTTC. It translates to CASSPEGRNAGANVLTF. The rearrangement links TRBV18 to TRBJ2-6; D may be TRBD2 (6 bases). CDR3 length: 17 residues. V was cut by 3 bases and J by 2 bases, with 14 bases left in between. The germline gives CDR1 KGHSH, CDR2 LQKENI.

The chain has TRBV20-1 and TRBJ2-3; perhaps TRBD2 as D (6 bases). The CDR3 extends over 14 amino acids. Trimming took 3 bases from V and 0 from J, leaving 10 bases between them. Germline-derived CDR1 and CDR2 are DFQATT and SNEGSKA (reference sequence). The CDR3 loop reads CSASWLASTDTQYF. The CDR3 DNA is TGCAGTGCTAGTTGGCTAGCGAGCACAGATACGCAGTATTTT.

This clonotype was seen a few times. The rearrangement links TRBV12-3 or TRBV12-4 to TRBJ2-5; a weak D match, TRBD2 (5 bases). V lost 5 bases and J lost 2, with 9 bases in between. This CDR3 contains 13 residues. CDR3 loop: CASSGGGQETQYF. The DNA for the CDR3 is TGTGCCAGCAGTGGCGGAGGACAAGAGACCCAGTACTTC.

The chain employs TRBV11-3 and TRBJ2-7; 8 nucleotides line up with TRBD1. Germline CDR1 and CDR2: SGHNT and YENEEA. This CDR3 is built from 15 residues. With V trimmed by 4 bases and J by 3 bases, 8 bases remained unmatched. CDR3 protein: CASSSSTGADYEQYF. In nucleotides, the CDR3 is TGTGCCAGCAGCTCCTCGACAGGGGCTGACTACGAGCAGTACTTC.

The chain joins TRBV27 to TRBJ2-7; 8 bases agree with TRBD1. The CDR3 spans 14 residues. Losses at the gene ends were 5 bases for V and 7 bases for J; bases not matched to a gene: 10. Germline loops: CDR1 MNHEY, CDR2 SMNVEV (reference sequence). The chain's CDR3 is CASSAGQGLREQYF. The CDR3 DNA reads TGTGCCAGCAGTGCCGGACAGGGTTTGAGGGAGCAGTACTTC.

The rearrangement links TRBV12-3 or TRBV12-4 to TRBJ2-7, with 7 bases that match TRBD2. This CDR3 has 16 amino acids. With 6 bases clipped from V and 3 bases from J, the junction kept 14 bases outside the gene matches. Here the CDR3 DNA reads TGTGCCAGCAGCCCGAGACTAGCCCTCTCGGACTACGAGCAGTACTTC. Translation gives CASSPRLALSDYEQYF.

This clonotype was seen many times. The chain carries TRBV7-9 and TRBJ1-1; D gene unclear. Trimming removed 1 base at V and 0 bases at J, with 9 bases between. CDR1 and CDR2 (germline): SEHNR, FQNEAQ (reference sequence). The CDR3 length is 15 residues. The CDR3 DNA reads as TGTGCCAGCAGCTTAGGTGGCAGCTTGAACACTGAAGCTTTCTTT. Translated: CASSLGGSLNTEAFF.

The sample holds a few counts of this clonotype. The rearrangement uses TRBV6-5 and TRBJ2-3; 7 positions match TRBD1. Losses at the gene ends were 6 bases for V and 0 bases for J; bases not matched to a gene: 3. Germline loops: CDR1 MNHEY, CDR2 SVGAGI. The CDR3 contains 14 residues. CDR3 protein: CASRATGSTDTQYF. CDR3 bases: TGTGCCAGCAGGGCGACAGGGAGCACAGATACGCAGTATTTT.

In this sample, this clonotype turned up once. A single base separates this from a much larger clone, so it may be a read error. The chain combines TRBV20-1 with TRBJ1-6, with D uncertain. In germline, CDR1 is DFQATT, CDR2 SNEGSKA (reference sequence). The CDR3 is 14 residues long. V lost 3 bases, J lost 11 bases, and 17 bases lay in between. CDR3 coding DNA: TGCAGTGCTAGGGCCACAATTTTAAATCCACCCCTCCACTTT. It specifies CSARATILNPPLHF.

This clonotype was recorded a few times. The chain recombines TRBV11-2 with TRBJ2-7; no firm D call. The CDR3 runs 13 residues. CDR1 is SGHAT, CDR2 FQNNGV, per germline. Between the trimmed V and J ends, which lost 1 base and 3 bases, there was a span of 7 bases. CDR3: CASSLVQIYEQYF. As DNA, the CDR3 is TGTGCCAGCAGCTTAGTACAGATCTACGAGCAGTACTTC.